The text below deals with one T cell receptor (beta chain). CDR1 is LNHDA and CDR2 is SQIVND in the germline V gene (reference sequence). This CDR3 contains 15 residues. V lost 4 bases and J lost 7; bases outside the gene matches: 7. The record originates from a study of blood T cell repertoires in COVID-19. Original processing methods: Nucleated cell counts were estimated from reference gene primer amplification. Some clones are missing from TCRdb's copy, which holds only in-frame ones; the method was immunoSEQ multiplex PCR. The V and J calls and clone size are taken from that table; D and trimming were inferred from the DNA. The data contain roughly 250,000 clones, about 90% of them singletons. Clinical history reported by participants formed the basis on which cohorts were assigned. Within 2 weeks of study entry, exposed participants had contacted a PCR-confirmed or clinician-diagnosed COVID-19 case.

The sequenced sample was PBMCs or T cells enriched from blood (not recorded which). This TCR was recovered from a woman in her forties who had been exposed to COVID-19. The chain employs TRBV19 and TRBJ2-1; 10 bases align to TRBD1. The CDR3 DNA follows: TGTGCCAGTAGTACCCGGGACAGGGGTGTTAATGAGCAGTTCTTC. Translation gives CASSTRDRGVNEQFF.